These 11 T cell receptor beta chains share one sample of origin, sequenced in a study of cytomegalovirus exposure and HLA in healthy donors. PCR primers comprised 60 Vbeta and 13 Jbeta primers. Sequencing was performed with immunoSEQ multiplex PCR; in TCRdb, only in-frame clones are kept and a portion is missing. The table has 95,000 to 150,000 clones, roughly 80% seen once. Sequenced sample: PBMCs. Receptors originate from a female donor in good health and CMV-seropositive.

This sequence joins TRBV4-2 and TRBJ2-1; 16 bases fit TRBD2. Per germline, CDR1 LGHNA and CDR2 YNFKEQ. V shed 3 bases, J shed 3 bases, and the junction held 11 bases outside the gene matches. This CDR3 has 20 residues. The DNA of the CDR3 is TGTGCCAGCAGCCAGTTTGAGGGACTAGCGGGGGGGCTTGGCTACAATGAGCAGTTCTTC. Residues: CASSQFEGLAGGLGYNEQFF.

The chain carries TRBV6-5 and TRBJ1-2, with unresolved D. Trimming cost V 4 bases and J 8 bases, with 8 bases left between them. The CDR3 runs to 11 residues. Germline CDR1 reads MNHEY; CDR2 reads SVGAGI. The CDR3 DNA follows: TGTGCCAGCAGTTTTGCGGGCGGCTACACCTTC. It codes for CASSFAGGYTF.

V gene TRBV9 combines with J gene TRBJ1-1; D is uncertain. This CDR3 is 13 amino acids long. Germline V gene data show CDR1 as SGDLS and CDR2 as YYNGEE. Trimming took off 4 bases at V and 0 bases at J, with 7 bases between the two ends. The CDR3 DNA follows: TGTGCCAGCAGCATCAGGATGAACACTGAAGCTTTCTTT. It encodes CASSIRMNTEAFF.

V usage is TRBV10-3 and J usage is TRBJ1-1; 8 nucleotides match TRBD1. The V gene's germline CDR1 is ENHRY and CDR2 SYGVKD. CDR3 size: 14 residues. Trimming cost V 2 bases and J 9 bases; bases outside gene matches: 8. The CDR3 protein is CAISEPGTGSKAFF. The CDR3 DNA follows: TGTGCCATCAGTGAGCCCGGGACAGGCTCTAAAGCTTTCTTT.

The rearrangement uses TRBV6-5 and TRBJ1-2; 10 positions agree with TRBD1. Per germline, CDR1 MNHEY and CDR2 SVGAGI. The CDR3 runs to 15 residues. With 5 bases clipped from V and 1 base from J, the junction kept 4 bases outside the gene matches. The CDR3: CASSGQGGSNYGYTF. CDR3 in DNA: TGTGCCAGCAGTGGACAGGGGGGAAGTAACTATGGCTACACCTTC.

This clone was observed a few times. The chain combines TRBV2 with TRBJ2-3; 9 bases map to TRBD2. Looked up from germline, CDR1 is SNHLY and CDR2 is FYNNEI. The V gene end was trimmed by 5 bases and the J gene end by 6 bases; junction bases not matched to a gene: 15. This CDR3 comprises 17 residues. CDR3 amino acids: CASSFSLGGGGGDTQYF. The CDR3 DNA is TGTGCCAGCAGTTTCTCGTTGGGCGGGGGGGGCGGGGATACGCAGTATTTT.

This CDR3 reads CASSEDRRSSYNEQFF. The CDR3 nucleotides are TGTGCCAGCAGCGAGGACAGGCGAAGCTCCTACAATGAGCAGTTCTTC. The V gene is TRBV9, the J gene TRBJ2-1, with 7 bases matching TRBD1. The germline V gene has CDR1 SGDLS and CDR2 YYNGEE. The CDR3 extends over 16 amino acids. The ends lost 3 bases at V and 0 bases at J; junction bases unmatched: 6.

This chain connects TRBV16 to TRBJ1-3, with D possibly TRBD1 on 5 matching bases. CDR3 length: 14 amino acids. Per germline, CDR1 KGHSY and CDR2 FQNENV. The V end lost 3 bases, the J end lost 0 bases, and 6 bases lay between the germline ends. The CDR3 spells CASSQGHSGNTIYF. DNA for the CDR3: TGTGCCAGCAGCCAGGGGCACTCTGGAAACACCATATATTTT.

The rearrangement links TRBV6-6 to TRBJ1-2; no reliable D call. Per the germline V gene, CDR1 is MNHNY and CDR2 is SVGAGI (reference sequence). The CDR3 spans 13 residues. V was shortened by 6 bases and J by 7 bases, with 15 bases between the two germline ends. CDR3 loop: CASRLADASGYTF. The CDR3 DNA reads TGTGCCAGCAGACTAGCGGATGCGAGTGGCTACACCTTC.

This clone showed up just once. This chain links TRBV4-1 with TRBJ2-1; TRBD2 might be the D (7 bases). In germline, CDR1 is MGHRA, CDR2 YSYEKL. V was cut by 1 base and J by 7 bases, with 20 bases left in between. There are 17 residues in the CDR3. CDR3 sequence (DNA): TGCGCCAGCAGCCAAGGGAGGATGGGGGGGGCGGAGAATGAGCAGTTCTTC. Translated, it gives CASSQGRMGGAENEQFF.

This chain uses TRBV19 with TRBJ2-1; D not certain. The CDR3 is 18 residues long. Germline CDR1 is LNHDA and CDR2 is SQIVND (reference sequence). V shed 1 base and J shed 0 bases, with 16 bases lying between them. The DNA for the CDR3 is TGTGCCAGTAGTATAGCCCCTTGGGCCAGAAGCTCCTACAATGAGCAGTTCTTC. Translation: CASSIAPWARSSYNEQFF.